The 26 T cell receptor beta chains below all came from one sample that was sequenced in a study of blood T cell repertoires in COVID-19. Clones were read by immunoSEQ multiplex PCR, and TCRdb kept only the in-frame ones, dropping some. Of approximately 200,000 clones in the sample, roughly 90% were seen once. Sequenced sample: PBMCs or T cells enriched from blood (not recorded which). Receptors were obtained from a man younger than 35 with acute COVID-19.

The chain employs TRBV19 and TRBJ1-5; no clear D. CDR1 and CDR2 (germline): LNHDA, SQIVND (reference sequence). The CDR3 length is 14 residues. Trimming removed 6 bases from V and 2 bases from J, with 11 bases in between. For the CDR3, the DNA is TGTGCCAGTAGAGCGGGGAATCGCAATCAGCCCCAGCATTTT. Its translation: CASRAGNRNQPQHF.

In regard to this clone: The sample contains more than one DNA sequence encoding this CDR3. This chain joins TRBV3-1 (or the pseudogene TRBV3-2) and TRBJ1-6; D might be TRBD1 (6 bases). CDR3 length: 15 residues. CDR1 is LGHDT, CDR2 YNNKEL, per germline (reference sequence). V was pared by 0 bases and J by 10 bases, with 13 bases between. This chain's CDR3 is CASSQDGGGRSPLHF. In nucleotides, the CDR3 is TGTGCCAGCAGCCAAGATGGCGGGGGGCGGTCACCCCTCCACTTT.

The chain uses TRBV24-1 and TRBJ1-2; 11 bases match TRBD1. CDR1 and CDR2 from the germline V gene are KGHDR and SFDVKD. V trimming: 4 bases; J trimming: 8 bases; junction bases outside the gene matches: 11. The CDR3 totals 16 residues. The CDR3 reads CATSDPPGQGGRGYTF. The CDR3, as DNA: TGTGCCACCAGTGACCCTCCGGGACAGGGGGGCAGGGGCTACACCTTC.

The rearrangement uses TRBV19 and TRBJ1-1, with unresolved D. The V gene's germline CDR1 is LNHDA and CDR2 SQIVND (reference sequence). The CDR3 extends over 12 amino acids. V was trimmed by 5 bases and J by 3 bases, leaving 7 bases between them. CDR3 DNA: TGTGCCAGTAGTTGGGGAGACACTGAAGCTTTCTTT. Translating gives CASSWGDTEAFF.

The CDR3 loop is CASSPYSGRAADTQYF. The DNA for the CDR3 is TGTGCCAGCAGTCCCTATAGCGGGAGGGCGGCAGATACGCAGTATTTT. The rearrangement joins TRBV27 to TRBJ2-3; 11 positions agree with TRBD2. Germline V gene lookup returns CDR1 MNHEY and CDR2 SMNVEV (reference sequence). V trimming: 5 bases; J trimming: 4 bases; junction bases outside the gene matches: 8. The CDR3 extends over 16 amino acids.

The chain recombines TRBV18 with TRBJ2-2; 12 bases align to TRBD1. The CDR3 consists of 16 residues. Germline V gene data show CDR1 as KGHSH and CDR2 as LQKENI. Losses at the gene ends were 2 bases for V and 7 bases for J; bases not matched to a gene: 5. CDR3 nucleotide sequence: TGTGCCAGCTCACCAAAGGGACAGGGGGCCGACGGGGAGCTGTTTTTT. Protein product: CASSPKGQGADGELFF.

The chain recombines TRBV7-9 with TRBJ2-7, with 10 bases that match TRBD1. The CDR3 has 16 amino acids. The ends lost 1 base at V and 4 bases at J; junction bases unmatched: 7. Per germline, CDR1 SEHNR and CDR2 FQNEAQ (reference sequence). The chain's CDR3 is CASSLGLPGQGYEQYF. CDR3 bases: TGTGCCAGCAGCTTAGGTCTTCCGGGACAGGGGTACGAGCAGTACTTC.

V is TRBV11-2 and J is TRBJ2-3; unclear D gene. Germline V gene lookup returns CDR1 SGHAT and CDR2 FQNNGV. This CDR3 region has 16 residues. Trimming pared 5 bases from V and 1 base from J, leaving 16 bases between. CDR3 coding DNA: TGTGCCAGCAGCGCCTACTACGGGTTACGCACAGATACGCAGTATTTT. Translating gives CASSAYYGLRTDTQYF. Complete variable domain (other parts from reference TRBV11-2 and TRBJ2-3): EAGVAQSPRYKIIEKRQSVAFWCNPISGHATLYWYQQILGQGPKLLIQFQNNGVVDDSQLPKDRFSAERLKGVDSTLKIQPAKLEDSAVYLCASSAYYGLRTDTQYFGPGTRLTVL.

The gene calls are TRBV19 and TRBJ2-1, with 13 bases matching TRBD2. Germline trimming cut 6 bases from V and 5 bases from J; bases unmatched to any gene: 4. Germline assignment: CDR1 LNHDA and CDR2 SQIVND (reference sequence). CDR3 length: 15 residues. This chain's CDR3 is CASSILAGGNNEQFF. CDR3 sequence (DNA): TGTGCCAGTAGCATACTAGCGGGAGGGAACAATGAGCAGTTCTTC.

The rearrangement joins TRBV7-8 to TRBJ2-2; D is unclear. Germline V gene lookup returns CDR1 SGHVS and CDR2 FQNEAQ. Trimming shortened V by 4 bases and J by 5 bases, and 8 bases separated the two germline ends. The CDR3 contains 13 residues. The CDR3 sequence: CASSSRRTGELFF. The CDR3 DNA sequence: TGTGCCAGCAGCTCTAGGAGAACCGGGGAGCTGTTTTTT.

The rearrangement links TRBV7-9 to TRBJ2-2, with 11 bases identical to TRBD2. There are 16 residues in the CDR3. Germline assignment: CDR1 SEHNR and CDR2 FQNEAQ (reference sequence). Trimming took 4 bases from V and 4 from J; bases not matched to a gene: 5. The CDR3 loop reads CASSWLAGGFTGELFF. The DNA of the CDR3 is TGTGCCAGCAGCTGGCTAGCGGGAGGATTCACCGGGGAGCTGTTTTTT.

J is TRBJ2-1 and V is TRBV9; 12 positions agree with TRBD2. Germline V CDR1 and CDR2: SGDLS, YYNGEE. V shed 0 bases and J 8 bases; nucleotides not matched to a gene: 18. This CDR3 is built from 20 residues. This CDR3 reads CASSVGGSPTSGRTTYEQFF. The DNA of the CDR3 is TGTGCCAGCAGCGTAGGGGGGTCCCCTACTAGCGGGAGGACGACATATGAGCAGTTCTTC.

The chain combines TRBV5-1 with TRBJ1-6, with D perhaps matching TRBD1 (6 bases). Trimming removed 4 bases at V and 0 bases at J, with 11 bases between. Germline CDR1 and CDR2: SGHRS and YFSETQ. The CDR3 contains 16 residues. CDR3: CASSPTGISYNSPLHF. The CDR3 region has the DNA TGCGCCAGCAGCCCCACAGGGATCTCCTATAATTCACCCCTCCACTTT.

The CDR3 DNA reads as TGTGCCAGCAGTATTGGACAGCGAGGTCAGCCCCAGCATTTT. Its translation is CASSIGQRGQPQHF. The V call is TRBV6-5, the J call TRBJ1-5; D is possibly TRBD1 (6 bases). CDR1 is MNHEY, CDR2 SVGAGI, per germline. CDR3 length: 14 amino acids. V lost 5 bases and J lost 6, with 14 bases in between.

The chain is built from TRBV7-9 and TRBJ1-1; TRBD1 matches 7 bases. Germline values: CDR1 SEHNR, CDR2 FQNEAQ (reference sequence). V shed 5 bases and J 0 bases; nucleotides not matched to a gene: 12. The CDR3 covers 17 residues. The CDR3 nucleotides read TGTGCCAGCAGCGAAAGGGGGCCCTCCTCCATGAACACTGAAGCTTTCTTT. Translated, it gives CASSERGPSSMNTEAFF.

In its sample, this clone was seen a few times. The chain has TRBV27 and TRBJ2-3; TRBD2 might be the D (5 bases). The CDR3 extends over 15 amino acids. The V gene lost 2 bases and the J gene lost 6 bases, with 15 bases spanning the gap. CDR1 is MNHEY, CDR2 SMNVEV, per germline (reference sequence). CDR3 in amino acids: CASSLRLRAGDTQYF. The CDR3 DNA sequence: TGTGCCAGCAGTTTAAGGCTCCGGGCGGGCGATACGCAGTATTTT.

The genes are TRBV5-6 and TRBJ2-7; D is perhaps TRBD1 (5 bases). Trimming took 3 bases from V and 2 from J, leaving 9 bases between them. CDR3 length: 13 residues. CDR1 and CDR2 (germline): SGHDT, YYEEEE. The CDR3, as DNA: TGTGCCAGCAGCTCCAGGGTCCCCTACGAGCAGTACTTC. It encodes CASSSRVPYEQYF.

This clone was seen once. This CDR3 is CASSSRTGPPEQYF. CDR3 DNA sequence: TGTGCCAGCAGCTCCCGTACAGGGCCCCCCGAGCAGTACTTC. This chain uses TRBV5-8 with TRBJ2-7, with D possibly TRBD1 on 6 matching bases. From germline, CDR1 is SGHTS and CDR2 YDEGEE. This CDR3 comprises 14 residues. With 3 bases removed from V and 6 bases from J, the gap between germline ends came to 16 bases.

The CDR3 DNA reads TGTGCCAGCAGTTACTCGACCCAGGGGGGATATGGCTACACCTTC. Translation gives CASSYSTQGGYGYTF. V is TRBV6-5 and J is TRBJ1-2; 7 bases are shared with TRBD1. The germline V gene encodes CDR1 MNHEY and CDR2 SVGAGI. The trim removed 0 bases at V and 5 bases at J, leaving 6 bases unmatched. The CDR3 totals 15 residues.

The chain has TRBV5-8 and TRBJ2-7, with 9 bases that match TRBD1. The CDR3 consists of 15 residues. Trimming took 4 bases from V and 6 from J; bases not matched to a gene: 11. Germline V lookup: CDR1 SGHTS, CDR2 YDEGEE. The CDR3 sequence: CASSIGTGTVGEQYF. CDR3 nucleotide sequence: TGTGCCAGCAGCATAGGGACAGGGACCGTCGGCGAGCAGTACTTC. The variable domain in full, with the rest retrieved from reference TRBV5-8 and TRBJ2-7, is EAGVTQSPTHLIKTRGQQATLRCSPISGHTSVYWYQQALGLGLQFLLWYDEGEERNRGNFPPRFSGRQFPNYSSELNVNALELEDSALYLCASSIGTGTVGEQYFGPGTRLTVT.

This CDR3 reads CASSQGGGTQTYEQYF. Here the CDR3 DNA reads TGTGCCAGCAGCCAGGGAGGGGGAACACAGACCTACGAGCAGTACTTC. The V call is TRBV11-3, the J call TRBJ2-7, with a tentative D call TRBD2 (7 bases). This CDR3 is 16 amino acids long. Germline assignment: CDR1 SGHNT and CDR2 YENEEA. The ends were cut back, 5 bases at V and 2 bases at J, with 19 bases in the middle.

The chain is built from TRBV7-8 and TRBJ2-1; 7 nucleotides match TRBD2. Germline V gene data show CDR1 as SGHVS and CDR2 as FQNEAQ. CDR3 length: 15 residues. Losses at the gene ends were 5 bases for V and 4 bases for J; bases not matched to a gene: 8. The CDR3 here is CASSGLSGDYNEQFF. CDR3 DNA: TGTGCCAGCAGCGGTCTGAGCGGGGATTACAATGAGCAGTTCTTC.

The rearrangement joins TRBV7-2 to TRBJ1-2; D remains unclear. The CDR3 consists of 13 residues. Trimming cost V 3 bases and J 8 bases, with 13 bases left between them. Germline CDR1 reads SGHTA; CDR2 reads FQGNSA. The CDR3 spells CASSFKGSGGYTF. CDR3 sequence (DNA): TGTGCCAGCAGCTTTAAGGGATCGGGAGGCTACACCTTC.

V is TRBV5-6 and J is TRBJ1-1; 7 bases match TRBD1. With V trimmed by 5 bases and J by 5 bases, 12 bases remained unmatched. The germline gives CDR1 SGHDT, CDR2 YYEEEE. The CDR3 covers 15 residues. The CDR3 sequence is CASSRPDRAGTEAFF. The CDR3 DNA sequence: TGTGCCAGCAGTCGACCCGACAGGGCGGGGACTGAAGCTTTCTTT.

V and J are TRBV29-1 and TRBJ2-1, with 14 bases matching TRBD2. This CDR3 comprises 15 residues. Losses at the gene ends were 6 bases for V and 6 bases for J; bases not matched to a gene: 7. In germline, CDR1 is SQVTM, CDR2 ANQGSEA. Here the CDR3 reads CSVAETSGRANEQFF. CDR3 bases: TGCAGCGTGGCCGAGACTAGCGGGAGGGCCAATGAGCAGTTCTTC.

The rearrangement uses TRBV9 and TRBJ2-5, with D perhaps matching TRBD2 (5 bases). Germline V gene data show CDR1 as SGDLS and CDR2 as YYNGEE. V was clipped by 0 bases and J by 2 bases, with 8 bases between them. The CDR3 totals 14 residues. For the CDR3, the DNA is TGTGCCAGCAGCGTAGCGGGGTTGCAAGAGACCCAGTACTTC. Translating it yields CASSVAGLQETQYF.